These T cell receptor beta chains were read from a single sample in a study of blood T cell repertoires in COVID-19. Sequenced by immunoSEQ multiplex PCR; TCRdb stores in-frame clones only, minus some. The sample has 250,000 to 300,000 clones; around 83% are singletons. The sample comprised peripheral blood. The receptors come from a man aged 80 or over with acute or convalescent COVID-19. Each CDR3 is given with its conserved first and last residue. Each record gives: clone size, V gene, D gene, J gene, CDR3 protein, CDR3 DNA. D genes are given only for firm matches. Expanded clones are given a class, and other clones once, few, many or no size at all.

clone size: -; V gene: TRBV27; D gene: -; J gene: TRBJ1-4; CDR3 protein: CASRPQGLNEKLFF; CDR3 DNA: TGTGCCAGCAGGCCCCAGGGTCTTAATGAAAAACTGTTTTTT
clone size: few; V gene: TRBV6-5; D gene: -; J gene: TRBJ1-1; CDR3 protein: CASTRNTEAFF; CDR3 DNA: TGTGCCAGCACGAGGAACACTGAAGCTTTCTTT
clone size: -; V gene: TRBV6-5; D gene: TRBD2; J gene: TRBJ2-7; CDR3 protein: CASSLRGRMDEQYF; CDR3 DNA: TGTGCCAGCAGTTTACGCGGGAGGATGGACGAGCAGTACTTC
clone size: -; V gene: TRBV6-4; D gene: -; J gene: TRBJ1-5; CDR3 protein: CASSPEGNQPQHF; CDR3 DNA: TGTGCCAGCAGTCCAGAGGGCAATCAGCCCCAGCATTTT
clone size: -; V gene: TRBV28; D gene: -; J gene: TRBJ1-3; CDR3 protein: CASLGFGNTIYF; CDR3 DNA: TGTGCCAGTCTGGGCTTTGGAAACACCATATATTTT
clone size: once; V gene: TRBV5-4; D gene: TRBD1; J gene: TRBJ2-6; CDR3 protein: CAGGQGKVGANVLTF; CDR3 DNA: TGTGCTGGGGGACAGGGTAAAGTGGGGGCCAACGTCCTGACTTTC
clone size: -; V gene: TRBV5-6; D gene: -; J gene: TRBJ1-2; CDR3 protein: CASSWGGDYGYTF; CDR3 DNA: TGTGCCAGCAGCTGGGGCGGCGACTATGGCTACACCTTC
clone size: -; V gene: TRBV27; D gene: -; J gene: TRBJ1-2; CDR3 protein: CASRGGGFYGYTF; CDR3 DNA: TGTGCCAGCAGAGGTGGGGGGTTCTATGGCTACACCTTC
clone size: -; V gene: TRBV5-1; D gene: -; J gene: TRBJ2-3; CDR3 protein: CASSGGATGPDTQYF; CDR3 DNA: TGCGCCAGCAGCGGAGGAGCTACTGGGCCAGATACGCAGTATTTT
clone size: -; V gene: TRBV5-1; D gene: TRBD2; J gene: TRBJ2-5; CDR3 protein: CASRSGTSGRASQETQYF; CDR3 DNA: TGCGCCAGCAGATCTGGGACTAGCGGGAGGGCCAGCCAAGAGACCCAGTACTTC